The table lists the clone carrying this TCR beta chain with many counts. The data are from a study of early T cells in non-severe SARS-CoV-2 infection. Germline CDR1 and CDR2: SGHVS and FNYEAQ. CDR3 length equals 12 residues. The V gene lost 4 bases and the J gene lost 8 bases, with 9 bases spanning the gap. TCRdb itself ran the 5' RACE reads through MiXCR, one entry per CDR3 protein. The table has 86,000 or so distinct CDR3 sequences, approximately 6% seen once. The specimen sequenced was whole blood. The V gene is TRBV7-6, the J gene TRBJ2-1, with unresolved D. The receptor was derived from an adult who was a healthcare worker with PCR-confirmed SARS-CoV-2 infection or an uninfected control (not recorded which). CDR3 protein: CASSSGGDEQFF. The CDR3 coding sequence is TGTGCCAGCAGCTCCGGTGGTGATGAGCAGTTCTTC.